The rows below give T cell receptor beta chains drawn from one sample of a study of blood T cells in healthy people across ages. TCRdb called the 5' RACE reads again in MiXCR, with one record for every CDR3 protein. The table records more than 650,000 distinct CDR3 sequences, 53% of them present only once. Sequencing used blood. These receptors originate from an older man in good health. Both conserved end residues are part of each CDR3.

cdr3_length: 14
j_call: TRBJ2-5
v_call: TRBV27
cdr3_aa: CASSFGDRSQTQYF

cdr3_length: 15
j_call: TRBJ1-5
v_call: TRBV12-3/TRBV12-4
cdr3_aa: CASSLPGGPNQPQHF

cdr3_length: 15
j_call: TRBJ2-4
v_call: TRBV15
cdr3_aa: CATSSQGGDKNIQYF

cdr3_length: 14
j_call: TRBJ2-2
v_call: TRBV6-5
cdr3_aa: CASSYGVGTGELFF

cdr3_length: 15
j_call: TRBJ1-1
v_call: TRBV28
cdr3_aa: CANTQPRGARVVAFF

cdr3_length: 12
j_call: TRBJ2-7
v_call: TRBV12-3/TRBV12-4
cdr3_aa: CASSRGPDEQYF

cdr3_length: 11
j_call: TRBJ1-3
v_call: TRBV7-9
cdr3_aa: CASSPGNTIYF

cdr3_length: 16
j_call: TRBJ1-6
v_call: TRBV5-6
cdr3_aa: CASRNDRGADNSPLHF

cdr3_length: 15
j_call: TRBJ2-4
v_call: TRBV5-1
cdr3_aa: CASSRAGGTGIKQYF

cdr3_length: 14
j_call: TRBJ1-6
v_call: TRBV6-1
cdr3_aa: CASSERISNSPLHF

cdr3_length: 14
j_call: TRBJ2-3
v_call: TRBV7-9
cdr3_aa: CASSTDLGQPYAYF

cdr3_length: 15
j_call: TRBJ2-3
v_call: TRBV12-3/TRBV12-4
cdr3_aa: CASSSQGSRTDTQYF

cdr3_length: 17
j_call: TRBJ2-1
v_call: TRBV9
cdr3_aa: CASSGPGGPGPYNEQFF

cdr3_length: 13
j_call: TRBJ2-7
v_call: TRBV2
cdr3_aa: CASRVDSPREQYF

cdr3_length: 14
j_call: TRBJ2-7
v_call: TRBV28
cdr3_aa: CASSLDRVLHEQYF

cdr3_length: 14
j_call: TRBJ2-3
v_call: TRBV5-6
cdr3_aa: CASSPGGVPDTQYF

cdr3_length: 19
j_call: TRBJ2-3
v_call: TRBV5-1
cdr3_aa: CASSSWGLLLRSGPDTQYF

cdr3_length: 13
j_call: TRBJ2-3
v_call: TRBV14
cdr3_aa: CASRQDHLDTQYF

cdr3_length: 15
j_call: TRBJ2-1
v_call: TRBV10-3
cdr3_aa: CAISLTSGNYNEQFF

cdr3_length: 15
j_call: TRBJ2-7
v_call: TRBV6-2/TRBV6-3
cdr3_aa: CASSTWDRSSYEQYF

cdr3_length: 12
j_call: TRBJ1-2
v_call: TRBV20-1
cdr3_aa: CSAPALGYGYTF

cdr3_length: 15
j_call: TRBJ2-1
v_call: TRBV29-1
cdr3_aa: CSVVAGTNTYNEQFF

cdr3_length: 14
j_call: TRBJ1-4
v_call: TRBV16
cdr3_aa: CASSPGAFTEKLFF

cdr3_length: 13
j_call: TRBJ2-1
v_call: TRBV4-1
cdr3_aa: CASTTILSGEQFF

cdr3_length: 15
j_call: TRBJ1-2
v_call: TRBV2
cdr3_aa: CASSRGQGPGYGYTF

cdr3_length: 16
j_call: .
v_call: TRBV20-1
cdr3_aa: CSARDGAAVETYEQYF

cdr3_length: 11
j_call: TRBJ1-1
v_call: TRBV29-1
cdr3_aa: CSFAESPEAFF

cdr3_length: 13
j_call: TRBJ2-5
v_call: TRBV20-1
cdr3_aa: CSASSGYQETQYF

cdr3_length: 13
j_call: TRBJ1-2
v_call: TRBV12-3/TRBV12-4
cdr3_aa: CASRIQGAGGYTF

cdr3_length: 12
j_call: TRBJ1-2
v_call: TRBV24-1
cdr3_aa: CATSGQGHGYTF

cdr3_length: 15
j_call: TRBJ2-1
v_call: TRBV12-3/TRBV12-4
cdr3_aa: CASRRDSRFYNEQFF

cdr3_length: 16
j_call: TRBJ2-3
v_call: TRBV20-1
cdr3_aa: CSATSGLAGSTDTQYF